This T cell receptor beta chain comes out of a study of shared clonotypes between healthy human individuals. Samples underwent the assay at deep level. Measured with immunoSEQ multiplex PCR; TCRdb has only the in-frame clones, and not every one. Of around 2,000,000 clones detected, roughly 94% appear once; the ten largest clones hold more than 0.1%. Germline-derived CDR1 and CDR2 are LNHNV and YYDKDF (reference sequence). This CDR3 contains 18 residues. The V and J ends lost 6 bases and 4 bases respectively, with 22 bases between them. The sequencing input was naive CD4+ T cells sorted from blood. The subset here: CD45RA+ positively selected. This TCR came from a man aged 18 to 30 in good health. The V and J genes are TRBV15 and TRBJ2-6; possible D gene TRBD2, 6 bases. The CDR3 DNA follows: TGTGCCACCAGTCACGGAGGTTTAGGAGGGCCCGGGGCCAACGTCCTGACTTTC. Translated: CATSHGGLGGPGANVLTF.